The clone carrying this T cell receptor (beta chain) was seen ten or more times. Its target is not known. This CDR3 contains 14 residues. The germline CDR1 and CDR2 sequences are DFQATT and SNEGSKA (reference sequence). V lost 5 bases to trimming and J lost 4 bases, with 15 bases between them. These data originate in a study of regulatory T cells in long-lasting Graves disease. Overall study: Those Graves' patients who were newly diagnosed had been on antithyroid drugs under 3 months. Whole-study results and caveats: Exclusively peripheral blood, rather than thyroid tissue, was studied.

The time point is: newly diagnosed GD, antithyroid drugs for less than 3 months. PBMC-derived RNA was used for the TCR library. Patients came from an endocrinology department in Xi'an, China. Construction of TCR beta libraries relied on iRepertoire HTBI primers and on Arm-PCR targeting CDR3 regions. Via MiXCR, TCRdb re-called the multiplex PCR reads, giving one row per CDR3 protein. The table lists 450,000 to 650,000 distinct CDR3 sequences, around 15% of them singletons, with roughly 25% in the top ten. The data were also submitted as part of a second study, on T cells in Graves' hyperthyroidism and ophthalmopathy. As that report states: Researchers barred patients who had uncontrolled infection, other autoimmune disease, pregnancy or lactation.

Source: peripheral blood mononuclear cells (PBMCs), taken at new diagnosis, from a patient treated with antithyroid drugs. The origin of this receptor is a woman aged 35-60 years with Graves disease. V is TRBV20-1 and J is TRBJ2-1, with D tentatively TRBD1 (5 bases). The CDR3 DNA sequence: TGCAGTGCTGGCAGGGTTTTGCCTTACAATGAGCAGTTCTTC. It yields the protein CSAGRVLPYNEQFF.